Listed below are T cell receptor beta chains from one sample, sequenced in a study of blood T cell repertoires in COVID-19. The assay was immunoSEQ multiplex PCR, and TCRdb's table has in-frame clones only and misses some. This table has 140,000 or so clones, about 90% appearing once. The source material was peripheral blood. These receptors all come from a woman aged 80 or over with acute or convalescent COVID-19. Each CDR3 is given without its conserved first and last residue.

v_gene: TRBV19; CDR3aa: ASTLGQGNQPQH
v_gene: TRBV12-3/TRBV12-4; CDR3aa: ASSSVPNTEAF
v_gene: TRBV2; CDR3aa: ASITTGSSDSPLH
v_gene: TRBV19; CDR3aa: ASSMMGSLYGYT
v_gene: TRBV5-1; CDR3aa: ASSVRARGSEETQY
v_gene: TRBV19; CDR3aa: ASRDRASTEAF
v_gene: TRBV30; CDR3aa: AWGGQGGYGYT
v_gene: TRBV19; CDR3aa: ASSISGSSYNEQF
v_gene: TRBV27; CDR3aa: ASRQGRNTGELF
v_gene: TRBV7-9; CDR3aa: ASSLAGTYQF
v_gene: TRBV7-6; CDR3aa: ASSLGQGPGQPQH
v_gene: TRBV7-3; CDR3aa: ASSMTSGAGGTQY
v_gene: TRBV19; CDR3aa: ASRERDFPYNEQF
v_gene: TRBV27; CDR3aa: ASSLYRGRTDTQY
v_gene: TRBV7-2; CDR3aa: ASSSPGQQYEQY